This T cell receptor (beta chain) was identified in a study of cytomegalovirus exposure and HLA in healthy donors. In the PCR, 60 Vbeta and 13 Jbeta primers were used. TCRdb keeps only in-frame clones here, not all; method: immunoSEQ multiplex PCR. Of about 92,000 clones in the sample, 65% to 80% are singletons; the top ten hold approximately 16%. Germline V CDR1 and CDR2: MDHEN, SYDVKM. The CDR3 is made up of 16 amino acids. Trimming removed 5 bases from V and 0 bases from J; junction bases left unmatched: 8. This receptor was obtained from a young woman in good health and CMV-seropositive. What was sequenced was PBMCs. The chain is built from TRBV28 and TRBJ2-7; 9 nucleotides line up with TRBD2. The CDR3 DNA reads as TGTGCCAGCAGTCCCGGGCCAGCGGGAGGCTCCTACGAGCAGTACTTC. Its protein is CASSPGPAGGSYEQYF.